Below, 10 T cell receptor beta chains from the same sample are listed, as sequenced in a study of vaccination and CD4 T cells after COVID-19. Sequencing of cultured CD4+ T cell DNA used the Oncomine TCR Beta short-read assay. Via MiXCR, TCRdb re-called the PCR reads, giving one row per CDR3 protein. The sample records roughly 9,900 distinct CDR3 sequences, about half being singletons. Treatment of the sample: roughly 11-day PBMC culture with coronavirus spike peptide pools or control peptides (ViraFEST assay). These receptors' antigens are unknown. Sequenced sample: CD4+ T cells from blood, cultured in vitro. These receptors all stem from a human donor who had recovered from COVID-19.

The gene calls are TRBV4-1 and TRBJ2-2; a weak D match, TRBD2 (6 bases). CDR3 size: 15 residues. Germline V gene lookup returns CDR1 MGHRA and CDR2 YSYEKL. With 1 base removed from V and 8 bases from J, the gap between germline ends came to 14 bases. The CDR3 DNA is TGCGCCAGCAGCCAAGTAGGGTCGGGGAGGGGGGAGCTGTTTTTT. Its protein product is CASSQVGSGRGELFF.

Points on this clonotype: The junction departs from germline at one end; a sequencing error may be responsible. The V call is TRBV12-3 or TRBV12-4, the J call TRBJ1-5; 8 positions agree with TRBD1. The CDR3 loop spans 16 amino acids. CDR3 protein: CTSSPRQGMSNQPQHF. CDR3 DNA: TGTACCAGCAGCCCCCGACAGGGGATGAGCAATCAGCCCCAGCATTTT.

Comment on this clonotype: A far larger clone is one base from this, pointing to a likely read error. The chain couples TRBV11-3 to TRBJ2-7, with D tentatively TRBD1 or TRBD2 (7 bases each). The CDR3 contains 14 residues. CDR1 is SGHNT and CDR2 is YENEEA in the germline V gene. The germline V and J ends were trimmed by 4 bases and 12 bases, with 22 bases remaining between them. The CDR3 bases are TGTGCCAGCAGCTCGACCAGGGGGGGAGAGACCCGGTACTTC. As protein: CASSSTRGGETRYF. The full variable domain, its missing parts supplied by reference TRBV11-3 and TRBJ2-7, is EAGVVQSPRYKIIEKKQPVAFWCNPISGHNTLYWYLQNLGQGPELLIRYENEEAVDDSQLPKDRFSAERLKGVDSTLKIQPAELGDSAVYLCASSSTRGGETRYFGPGTRLTVT.

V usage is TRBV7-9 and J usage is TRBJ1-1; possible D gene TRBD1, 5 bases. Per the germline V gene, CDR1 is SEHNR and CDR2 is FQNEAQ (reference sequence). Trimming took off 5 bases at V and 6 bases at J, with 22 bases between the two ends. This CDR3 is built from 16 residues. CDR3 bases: TGTGCCAGCAGCCCTACCGTAGGGGTCTATGGAGCTGAAGCTTTCTTT. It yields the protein CASSPTVGVYGAEAFF.

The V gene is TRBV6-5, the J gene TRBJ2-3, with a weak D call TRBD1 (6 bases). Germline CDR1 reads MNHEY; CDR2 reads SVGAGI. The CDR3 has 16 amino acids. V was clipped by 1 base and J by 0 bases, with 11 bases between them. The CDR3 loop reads CASSYFGTPSTDTQYF. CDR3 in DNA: TGTGCCAGCAGTTACTTCGGGACACCAAGCACAGATACGCAGTATTTT.

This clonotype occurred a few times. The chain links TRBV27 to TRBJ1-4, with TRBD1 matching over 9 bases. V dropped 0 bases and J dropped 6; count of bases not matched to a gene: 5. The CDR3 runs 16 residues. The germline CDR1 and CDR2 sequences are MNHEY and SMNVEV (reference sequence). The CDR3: CASSLSWDRDYEKLFF. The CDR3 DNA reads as TGTGCCAGCAGTTTATCCTGGGACAGGGATTATGAAAAACTGTTTTTT.

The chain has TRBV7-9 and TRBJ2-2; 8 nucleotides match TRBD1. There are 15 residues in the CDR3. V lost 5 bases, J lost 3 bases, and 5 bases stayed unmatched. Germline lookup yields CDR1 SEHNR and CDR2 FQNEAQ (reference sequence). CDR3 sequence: CASSRGQGDTGELFF. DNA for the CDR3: TGTGCCAGCAGCCGAGGACAGGGAGACACCGGGGAGCTGTTTTTT.

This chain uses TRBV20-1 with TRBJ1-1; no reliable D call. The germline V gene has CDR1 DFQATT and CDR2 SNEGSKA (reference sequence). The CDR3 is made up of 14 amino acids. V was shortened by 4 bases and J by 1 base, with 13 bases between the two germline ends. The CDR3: CSAKRRATNTEAFF. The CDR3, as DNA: TGCAGTGCTAAACGGAGGGCAACGAACACTGAAGCTTTCTTT.

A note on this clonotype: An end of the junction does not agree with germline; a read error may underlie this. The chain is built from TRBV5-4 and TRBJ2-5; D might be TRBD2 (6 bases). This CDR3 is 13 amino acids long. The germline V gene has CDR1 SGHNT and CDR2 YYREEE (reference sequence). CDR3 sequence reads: CAGSLPGEETQYF. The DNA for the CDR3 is TGTGCCGGCAGCTTGCCGGGGGAAGAGACCCAGTACTTC.

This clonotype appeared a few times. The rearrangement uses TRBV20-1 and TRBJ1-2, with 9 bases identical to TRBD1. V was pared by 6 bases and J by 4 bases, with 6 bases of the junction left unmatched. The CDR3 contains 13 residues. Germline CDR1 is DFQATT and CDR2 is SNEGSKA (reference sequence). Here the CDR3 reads CSAQRTGVYGYTF. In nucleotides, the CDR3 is TGCAGTGCCCAACGGACAGGGGTCTATGGCTACACCTTC.